This TCR beta chain was sequenced in a study of T cells after yellow fever vaccination. Points from the study as a whole: Most clones from primary vaccination resurfaced after the booster (around 95% CD4, 88% CD8).

This clonotype was detected a few times. Its antigen is unidentified. TCRdb ran MiXCR on the 5' RACE reads and lists one entry per CDR3 protein. The table lists under 600,000 distinct CDR3 sequences, just over 20% of them singletons. CDR1 and CDR2 from the germline V gene are SGHTA and FQGNSA. The CDR3 has 14 amino acids. V shed 2 bases and J shed 5 bases, with 10 bases lying between them. The chain uses TRBV7-2 and TRBJ1-5, with D possibly matching TRBD1 (5 bases). The sample consisted of PBMCs, taken around 3 weeks after the first yellow fever vaccination. This TCR was recovered from a young man who received the YFV17D yellow fever vaccine. The CDR3 here is CASSLSTGDQPQHF. CDR3 DNA: TGTGCCAGCAGCTTAAGCACAGGAGATCAGCCCCAGCATTTT.